These T cell receptor beta chains were read from a single sample in a study of shared T cell receptors in the human thymus. TCRdb's table, derived via immunoSEQ multiplex PCR, lists solely in-frame clones and lacks some. The sample has about 660,000 clones; approximately 89% are singletons. The same sample was also studied in work on human thymus T cells.

Sequenced input: thymocytes. The receptors stem from a boy younger than two with a congenital heart defect. CDR3s include the opening cysteine and the closing phenylalanine or tryptophan. A D gene is named only where the DNA matches it firmly. Size tells how often a clone was seen (once, few, many) or the class of an expanded clone, and some rows leave it out.

cdr3_nt: TGTGCCAGCTCACCAAGGACTAGCGGGATGAACACCGGGGAGCTGTTTTTT; cdr3_aa: CASSPRTSGMNTGELFF; j_call: TRBJ2-2; clone_size: once; v_call: TRBV18; d_call: TRBD2
cdr3_nt: TGCGCCAGCAGCCAAGTGCAGGGCCAGGGATTCTACGAGCAGTACTTC; cdr3_aa: CASSQVQGQGFYEQYF; j_call: TRBJ2-7; clone_size: -; v_call: TRBV4-1; d_call: -
cdr3_nt: TGTGCCAGCAGTTTGCGGCAGTTCACAGATACGCAGTATTTT; cdr3_aa: CASSLRQFTDTQYF; j_call: TRBJ2-3; clone_size: -; v_call: TRBV28; d_call: -
cdr3_nt: TGTGCCAGCAGTTCGACTAGCGGGAGAAGGAACACCGGGGAGCTGTTTTTT; cdr3_aa: CASSSTSGRRNTGELFF; j_call: TRBJ2-2; clone_size: -; v_call: TRBV5-4; d_call: TRBD2
cdr3_nt: TGTGCCAGCAGTTTTCTAGACAGGAACTTCAATCAGCCCCAGCATTTT; cdr3_aa: CASSFLDRNFNQPQHF; j_call: TRBJ1-5; clone_size: few; v_call: TRBV28; d_call: -
cdr3_nt: TGTGCCAGCACCTCCTACAGGGTCGGTTCACCCCTCCACTTT; cdr3_aa: CASTSYRVGSPLHF; j_call: TRBJ1-6; clone_size: -; v_call: TRBV11-2; d_call: -
cdr3_nt: TGCGCCAGCAGCCGATCGATTGGGACATCGGCTTTCTTT; cdr3_aa: CASSRSIGTSAFF; j_call: TRBJ1-1; clone_size: -; v_call: TRBV4-1; d_call: -
cdr3_nt: TGCAGCGTTGGGCTAGTCCGCGAGACCCAGTACTTC; cdr3_aa: CSVGLVRETQYF; j_call: TRBJ2-5; clone_size: once; v_call: TRBV29-1; d_call: -
cdr3_nt: TGTGCCAGCAGTGAAAGGGCGGACAGGGGGAACTATGGCTACACCTTC; cdr3_aa: CASSERADRGNYGYTF; j_call: TRBJ1-2; clone_size: once; v_call: TRBV6-1; d_call: TRBD1
cdr3_nt: TGTGCCAGCAGCCTTAGGGGAGGGTCCCCTCTATCCTACAATGAGCAGTTCTTC; cdr3_aa: CASSLRGGSPLSYNEQFF; j_call: TRBJ2-1; clone_size: -; v_call: TRBV14; d_call: TRBD2
cdr3_nt: TGTGCCAGCAGTTATAAGGACAGACCTACCTACGACGAGCAGTACTTC; cdr3_aa: CASSYKDRPTYDEQYF; j_call: TRBJ2-7; clone_size: -; v_call: TRBV6-5; d_call: -
cdr3_nt: TGTGCCAGCAGTTTATCGCAGGAGAACACTGAAGCTTTCTTT; cdr3_aa: CASSLSQENTEAFF; j_call: TRBJ1-1; clone_size: once; v_call: TRBV27; d_call: -
cdr3_nt: TGTGCCAGCTCCCGATGGACGAGGGTTGGAGACACTGAAGCTTTCTTT; cdr3_aa: CASSRWTRVGDTEAFF; j_call: TRBJ1-1; clone_size: -; v_call: TRBV18; d_call: -
cdr3_nt: TGTGCCAGCAGGGTGGGTCAGGGAAGAATAATAGGCTTAGATACGCAGTATTTT; cdr3_aa: CASRVGQGRIIGLDTQYF; j_call: TRBJ2-3; clone_size: -; v_call: TRBV11-2; d_call: -
cdr3_nt: TGCGCCAGCAGCCAAGTCTCTCTAGTGGAACCCGGGGAGCTGTTTTTT; cdr3_aa: CASSQVSLVEPGELFF; j_call: TRBJ2-2; clone_size: -; v_call: TRBV4-3; d_call: -
cdr3_nt: TGTGCCAGCAGCCAAGCCGGGACCTTCAACCCCAGGGGTGGCTACACCTTC; cdr3_aa: CASSQAGTFNPRGGYTF; j_call: TRBJ1-2; clone_size: -; v_call: TRBV5-8; d_call: -
cdr3_nt: TGTGCCAGCAGTTACGGGGGTAGGGATTCCCCCCTCCACTTT; cdr3_aa: CASSYGGRDSPLHF; j_call: TRBJ1-6; clone_size: -; v_call: TRBV2; d_call: -
cdr3_nt: TGTGCCAGCAGCTCCGGGGGGCAAGAGACCCAGTACTTC; cdr3_aa: CASSSGGQETQYF; j_call: TRBJ2-5; clone_size: once; v_call: TRBV5-6; d_call: TRBD2
cdr3_nt: TGTGCCAGTAACTCGGACAGGGGTCCCGCAGATACGCAGTATTTT; cdr3_aa: CASNSDRGPADTQYF; j_call: TRBJ2-3; clone_size: -; v_call: TRBV2; d_call: TRBD1
cdr3_nt: TGTGCCTGGAGTGTAACGGAGCGGGGGGGCCTAGAGACCCAGTACTTC; cdr3_aa: CAWSVTERGGLETQYF; j_call: TRBJ2-5; clone_size: -; v_call: TRBV30; d_call: TRBD2
cdr3_nt: TGTGCCAGCAGTAAACGGGTCTCCAATCAGCCCCAGCATTTT; cdr3_aa: CASSKRVSNQPQHF; j_call: TRBJ1-5; clone_size: -; v_call: TRBV27; d_call: -
cdr3_nt: TGTGCCAGCAACGAGGAGCCGTGGTACGAGCAGTACTTC; cdr3_aa: CASNEEPWYEQYF; j_call: TRBJ2-7; clone_size: -; v_call: TRBV2; d_call: -
cdr3_nt: TGTGCCAGCAGCTTCCTCCCAAAGCGGGGGAGGGCCTACGAGCAGTACTTC; cdr3_aa: CASSFLPKRGRAYEQYF; j_call: TRBJ2-7; clone_size: -; v_call: TRBV13; d_call: TRBD2
cdr3_nt: TGCGCCAGCAGTTCGCTAGCGGACACCGGGGAGCTGTTTTTT; cdr3_aa: CASSSLADTGELFF; j_call: TRBJ2-2; clone_size: -; v_call: TRBV10-1; d_call: TRBD2
cdr3_nt: TGTGCCAGCACTGAGCGGGGGCAGGAGACCCAGTACTTC; cdr3_aa: CASTERGQETQYF; j_call: TRBJ2-5; clone_size: -; v_call: TRBV28; d_call: TRBD2
cdr3_nt: TGCGCCAGCAGCTTCTTAACAGGGTGCACAGATACGCAGTATTTT; cdr3_aa: CASSFLTGCTDTQYF; j_call: TRBJ2-3; clone_size: -; v_call: TRBV5-1; d_call: -
cdr3_nt: TGTGCCAGCAGCTCGCTTTTTCAGGGGTTCACAGATACGCAGTATTTT; cdr3_aa: CASSSLFQGFTDTQYF; j_call: TRBJ2-3; clone_size: -; v_call: TRBV7-6; d_call: -
cdr3_nt: TGTGCCAGCAGTGAAGACGGGCAGGGGCCTAATCAGCCCCAGCATTTT; cdr3_aa: CASSEDGQGPNQPQHF; j_call: TRBJ1-5; clone_size: -; v_call: TRBV2; d_call: -
cdr3_nt: TGTGCCAGCAGCTGGGGGGGGCAGGGCAACGGGGAGACCCAGTACTTC; cdr3_aa: CASSWGGQGNGETQYF; j_call: TRBJ2-5; clone_size: -; v_call: TRBV7-9; d_call: -
cdr3_nt: TGTGCCAGCAGTGAAGCGCTCGGGGGGTGTCGGACTAGCGGGAGGACAGATACGCAGTATTTT; cdr3_aa: CASSEALGGCRTSGRTDTQYF; j_call: TRBJ2-3; clone_size: once; v_call: TRBV2; d_call: TRBD2
cdr3_nt: TGCGCCAGCAGCCCGCGCGGCAGCGAGCTCTACGAGCAGTACTTC; cdr3_aa: CASSPRGSELYEQYF; j_call: TRBJ2-7; clone_size: once; v_call: TRBV4-3; d_call: -
cdr3_nt: TGTGCCAGCATCCAAGCGGGAGGGCCTAAGTCATCCTACGAGCAGTACTTC; cdr3_aa: CASIQAGGPKSSYEQYF; j_call: TRBJ2-7; clone_size: few; v_call: TRBV13; d_call: TRBD2
cdr3_nt: TGTGCCAGCAGCGTAGGAAGCGGTAATGAAAAACTGTTTTTT; cdr3_aa: CASSVGSGNEKLFF; j_call: TRBJ1-4; clone_size: -; v_call: TRBV9; d_call: -
cdr3_nt: TGTGCCAGCAGCTCCCCCGGGACAGCGAACACTGAAGCTTTCTTT; cdr3_aa: CASSSPGTANTEAFF; j_call: TRBJ1-1; clone_size: once; v_call: TRBV9; d_call: TRBD1
cdr3_nt: TGTGCCAGCTCACCACCTGGACTAGCGGCCTACAATGAGCAGTTCTTC; cdr3_aa: CASSPPGLAAYNEQFF; j_call: TRBJ2-1; clone_size: few; v_call: TRBV18; d_call: TRBD2
cdr3_nt: TGCGCCAGCAGCTCGGGGGACAGGCTGCGGGTTGGCCAGTACTTC; cdr3_aa: CASSSGDRLRVGQYF; j_call: TRBJ2-5; clone_size: -; v_call: TRBV5-1; d_call: TRBD1
cdr3_nt: TGCGCCAGCAGCCAAGACCATACAGGACCTCATGCGGGAGGGCTTTACGAGCAGTACTTC; cdr3_aa: CASSQDHTGPHAGGLYEQYF; j_call: TRBJ2-7; clone_size: -; v_call: TRBV4-1; d_call: TRBD2
cdr3_nt: TGCAGCGTTGTTAGGGGGAGACGAGAGACCCAGTACTTC; cdr3_aa: CSVVRGRRETQYF; j_call: TRBJ2-5; clone_size: -; v_call: TRBV29-1; d_call: -
cdr3_nt: TGCGCCAGCAGCCAAGATCCAGGGCAGAACACTGAAGCTTTCTTT; cdr3_aa: CASSQDPGQNTEAFF; j_call: TRBJ1-1; clone_size: -; v_call: TRBV4-1; d_call: -
cdr3_nt: TGTGCCAGCAGTTACTGGGACAACCAAGAGACCCAGTACTTC; cdr3_aa: CASSYWDNQETQYF; j_call: TRBJ2-5; clone_size: -; v_call: TRBV6-5; d_call: -
cdr3_nt: TGTGCCAGCAGCTGGATGGGGAAGGGACAGAACACTGAAGCTTTCTTT; cdr3_aa: CASSWMGKGQNTEAFF; j_call: TRBJ1-1; clone_size: -; v_call: TRBV5-4; d_call: -
cdr3_nt: TGTGCCAGCAGTTCCATTATAAGACTAGCGGGAGGGCTAGCCAAAAACATTCAGTACTTC; cdr3_aa: CASSSIIRLAGGLAKNIQYF; j_call: TRBJ2-4; clone_size: -; v_call: TRBV28; d_call: TRBD2
cdr3_nt: TGCGCCAGCAGCCAAAAGAGCGCGGGCTCGGGGTATAATTCACCCCTCCACTTT; cdr3_aa: CASSQKSAGSGYNSPLHF; j_call: TRBJ1-6; clone_size: few; v_call: TRBV4-3; d_call: -
cdr3_nt: TGTGCCAGCAGTTACTCCGGACAGGGAGCTGAAGCTTTCTTT; cdr3_aa: CASSYSGQGAEAFF; j_call: TRBJ1-1; clone_size: -; v_call: TRBV6-6; d_call: TRBD1
cdr3_nt: TGTGCCAGCGTCAGGCAGGGGTCGTCACCCCTCCACTTT; cdr3_aa: CASVRQGSSPLHF; j_call: TRBJ1-6; clone_size: few; v_call: TRBV6-6; d_call: -
cdr3_nt: TGCGCCAGCAGCCAAGAGGAAAAACCGCTAGCGGGAGGCGCCTACGAGCAGTACTTC; cdr3_aa: CASSQEEKPLAGGAYEQYF; j_call: TRBJ2-7; clone_size: -; v_call: TRBV4-1; d_call: TRBD2
cdr3_nt: TGCGCCAGCAGCTTGGTAGCATCAGGGAGGGGGTCAGCGTACGAGCAGTACTTC; cdr3_aa: CASSLVASGRGSAYEQYF; j_call: TRBJ2-7; clone_size: -; v_call: TRBV5-1; d_call: -